This TCR beta chain is drawn from a study of cytotoxic CD8 clonotypes in ibrutinib-treated CLL. Whole-study context: Partial responses numbered about 24 and complete responses 2; after a median about six years, roughly 14 stayed remitted and about twelve progressed.

Trimming pared 1 base from V and 2 bases from J, leaving 15 bases between. Germline loops: CDR1 MGHRA, CDR2 YSYEKL. The CDR3 totals 17 residues. TCRdb's copy holds only in-frame clones and misses some; the assay was immunoSEQ multiplex PCR. The sample includes some 290,000 clones, roughly 85% of them seen just once. The chain employs TRBV4-1 and TRBJ1-3; D gene uncertain. The clonotype comes from a human donor with chronic lymphocytic leukemia. Material: PBMCs, obtained before ibrutinib treatment. CDR3 coding DNA: TGCGCCAGCAGCCAAGCGGGCCTGATTAGTGCTGGAAACACCATATATTTT. Protein sequence: CASSQAGLISAGNTIYF.